What follows describes a single TCR beta chain. The antigen remains unidentified. The CDR3 spans 15 residues. V lost 4 bases and J lost 1; bases outside the gene matches: 3. In germline, CDR1 is LNHDA, CDR2 SQIVND (reference sequence). The data were obtained in a study of STAT5B mutations in CD4+ large granular lymphocyte leukemia. Study background: Among healthy controls, a particular HLA allele went with more CDR3 'QG' motifs. General study findings and limits: Main leukemic clonotypes were patient-specific, but around 25% appeared at low frequency elsewhere.

As originally analysed: The detection floor for productive clonotype frequency was 2.59 x 10-5. Libraries were prepared by immunoSEQ multiplex PCR; TCRdb keeps only in-frame clonotypes and omits some of them. D and trimming come from the DNA, and the V and J calls and clone size come from that table. The data hold 35,000 to 45,000 clones, with 70% to 90% observed a single time. The specimen sequenced was CD4+ T cells from blood buffy coats. The sequence derives from a human donor in good health. The chain recombines TRBV19 with TRBJ1-5; TRBD1 matches at 8 bases. CDR3 amino acids: CASSRTGLSNQPQHF. The DNA for the CDR3 is TGTGCCAGTAGTAGGACAGGGTTAAGCAATCAGCCCCAGCATTTT.